The entry below gives a single T cell receptor beta chain sequence along with its context. V lost 8 bases and J 3 bases, leaving 24 bases between the germline ends. CDR1 and CDR2 (germline): SNHLY, FYNNEI. The CDR3 contains 17 residues. These data belong to a study of T cell changes during pregnancy in multiple sclerosis. Repertoires were generated with immunoSEQ multiplex PCR, while TCRdb's copy carries only in-frame clones and drops some. The sample includes around 42,000 clones, about 90% of them seen just once. This receptor was taken from a female donor with multiple sclerosis, enrolled in a pregnancy study. The chain recombines TRBV2 with TRBJ2-3, with a possible D match to TRBD1 (6 bases). The source material was CD4+ T cells from peripheral blood mononuclear cells, sampled before pregnancy. DNA of the CDR3: TGTGCCAGCGTCAAAGTGCAGGGGATGAAGGGGACAGATACGCAGTATTTT. This gives the protein CASVKVQGMKGTDTQYF. Full variable domain (missing parts from reference TRBV2 and TRBJ2-3): EPEVTQTPSHQVTQMGQEVILRCVPISNHLYFYWYRQILGQKVEFLVSFYNNEISEKSEIFDDQFSVERPDGSNFTLKIRSTKLEDSAMYFCASVKVQGMKGTDTQYFGPGTRLTVL.